This TCR beta chain was retrieved from a study of shared clonotypes between healthy human individuals. Study-wide results and limits: An expected dependence of interdonor clonotype sharing on sequencing depth was noted.

TCRdb keeps only in-frame clones here, not all; method: immunoSEQ multiplex PCR. Found here are over 400,000 clones, around four fifths of them singletons; the top ten hold around 11%. With respect to this clone: The target antigen is unknown. The sample has other DNA sequences that encode this CDR3 too.

This CDR3 spans 11 amino acids. Trimming cost V 3 bases and J 8 bases, with 4 bases left between them. Germline CDR1 is MDHEN and CDR2 is SYDVKM. Material: PBMCs. This chain connects TRBV28 to TRBJ1-4; D is ambiguous. This sequence was found in a woman aged 40 to 50 in good health. Some clones in this sample may be carry-over from other donors' samples. As DNA, the CDR3 is TGTGCCAGCAGTTTGGGAGAAAAACTGTTTTTT. Its protein product is CASSLGEKLFF. The full variable domain, completed using reference TRBV28 and TRBJ1-4, is DVKVTQSSRYLVKRTGEKVFLECVQDMDHENMFWYRQDPGLGLRLIYFSYDVKMKEKGDIPEGYSVSREKKERFSLILESASTNQTSMYLCASSLGEKLFFGSGTQLSVL.